The 22 T cell receptor beta chains below all came from one sample that was sequenced in a study of identical twins. A single record per CDR3 protein comes from TCRdb applying MiXCR to the 5' RACE reads. Of over 200,000 distinct CDR3 sequences in the sample, over 5% were seen once. The data also belong to a second study, concerning T cells expressing NK-cell markers.

What was sequenced was CD8+ T cells sorted from blood. The origin of the receptors is a woman between 18 and 29 years old in good health.

This clonotype was found a few times. This rearrangement joins TRBV7-9 to TRBJ2-2, with D unclear. This CDR3 is 13 amino acids long. The germline V gene encodes CDR1 SEHNR and CDR2 FQNEAQ (reference sequence). Trimming removed 2 bases from V and 6 bases from J, with 7 bases in between. The CDR3 coding sequence is TGTGCCAGCAGCTTAAATGAGCCCGGGGAGCTGTTTTTT. Protein sequence: CASSLNEPGELFF.

The rearrangement joins TRBV5-1 to TRBJ2-1; 15 nucleotides agree with TRBD2. V was clipped by 2 bases and J by 3 bases; unmatched bases: 3. This CDR3 is built from 17 residues. Germline loops: CDR1 SGHRS, CDR2 YFSETQ. This chain's CDR3 is CASSFGLAGGFYNEQFF. CDR3 in DNA: TGCGCCAGCAGCTTTGGACTAGCGGGGGGGTTCTACAATGAGCAGTTCTTC.

This clonotype appeared many times. The V call is TRBV2, the J call TRBJ1-1; 10 bases are a match to TRBD1. Germline CDR1 SNHLY, CDR2 FYNNEI. This CDR3 has 16 residues. Trimming at V came to 3 bases and at J to 4 bases, leaving 8 bases not matched to a gene. DNA of the CDR3: TGTGCCAGCAGTGATCTGTCGACAGGGGGCTTCACTGAAGCTTTCTTT. Its translation: CASSDLSTGGFTEAFF.

Ten or more counts support this clonotype. The chain carries TRBV27 and TRBJ2-7; D is tentatively TRBD1 or TRBD2 (5 bases each). V dropped 6 bases and J dropped 4 bases, with 13 bases sitting between them. Per the germline V gene, CDR1 is MNHEY and CDR2 is SMNVEV (reference sequence). This CDR3 comprises 13 residues. CDR3 nucleotide sequence: TGTGCCAGCAGCTTACGGGGCTCGTACGAGCAGTACTTC. Amino acid sequence: CASSLRGSYEQYF.

The chain has TRBV6-2 or TRBV6-3 and TRBJ1-4; the D is unclear. This CDR3 has 15 residues. CDR1 is MNHEY and CDR2 is SVGEGT in the germline V gene. V was trimmed by 7 bases and J by 4 bases, leaving 16 bases between them. The DNA of the CDR3 is TGTGCCAGCACTCCCTCGGGCGGAATTAATGAAAAACTGTTTTTT. Translating it yields CASTPSGGINEKLFF.

This clonotype was detected only a few times. The chain links TRBV7-8 to TRBJ2-1; unclear D gene. The CDR3 runs to 15 residues. Trimming stripped 6 bases from V and 3 bases from J, with 15 bases between. Germline V gene lookup returns CDR1 SGHVS and CDR2 FQNEAQ. The CDR3 is CASSLTNPFYNEQFF. CDR3 coding DNA: TGTGCCAGCAGTCTCACTAATCCCTTCTACAATGAGCAGTTCTTC.

This clonotype was seen at least ten times. This chain joins TRBV29-1 and TRBJ1-1; D is perhaps TRBD1 (5 bases). V gave up 7 bases and J gave up 0 bases, with 15 bases separating them. The germline V gene encodes CDR1 SQVTM and CDR2 ANQGSEA. The CDR3 has 14 residues. The CDR3 spells CSASGTRVNTEAFF. CDR3 coding DNA: TGCAGCGCCTCTGGGACGCGAGTGAACACTGAAGCTTTCTTT.

This clonotype was detected a few times. The chain is built from TRBV12-3 or TRBV12-4 and TRBJ1-2, with no clear D. The CDR3 is 13 amino acids. Trimming took 7 bases from V and 9 from J, leaving 18 bases between them. CDR3 DNA: TGTGCCAGCACGAGGGTGGCTCAAAAACGCTACACCTTC. Its translation is CASTRVAQKRYTF.

This clonotype was observed many times. This chain connects TRBV7-9 to TRBJ1-1; 7 bases align to TRBD1. Per the germline V gene, CDR1 is SEHNR and CDR2 is FQNEAQ (reference sequence). The CDR3 consists of 11 residues. Trimming took 6 bases from V and 8 from J; bases not matched to a gene: 3. For the CDR3, the DNA is TGTGCCAGCAGTATGGACAGGGAAGCTTTCTTT. Protein sequence: CASSMDREAFF.

This clonotype was seen only a few times. V and J are TRBV16 and TRBJ2-3, with D unresolved. V lost 4 bases, J lost 6 bases, and 5 bases lay in between. Germline V gene lookup returns CDR1 KGHSY and CDR2 FQNENV. This CDR3 is 11 amino acids long. The CDR3: CASSRLDTQYF. The CDR3 DNA follows: TGTGCCAGCAGCCGCTTGGATACGCAGTATTTT. Looking up the rest from reference TRBV16 and TRBJ2-3 gives the full variable domain: GEEVAQTPKHLVRGEGQKAKLYCAPIKGHSYVFWYQQVLKNEFKFLISFQNENVFDETGMPKERFSAKCLPNSPCSLEIQATKLEDSAVYFCASSRLDTQYFGPGTRLTVL.

This clonotype occurred a few times. This chain links TRBV6-6 with TRBJ2-1; unclear D gene. CDR1 and CDR2 (germline): MNHNY, SVGAGI (reference sequence). Trimming took off 2 bases at V and 7 bases at J, with 3 bases between the two ends. CDR3 length: 11 residues. For the CDR3, the DNA is TGTGCCAGCAGTTACCAGAATGAGCAGTTCTTC. Translating it yields CASSYQNEQFF.

This clonotype was recorded at least ten times. V and J are TRBV12-3 or TRBV12-4 and TRBJ2-7, with 11 bases lining up with TRBD2. CDR3 length equals 14 residues. V gave up 5 bases and J gave up 2 bases; unmatched junction bases: 2. CDR3 nucleotides: TGTGCCAGCAGTCTGGGACTAGCGGCCTACGAGCAGTACTTC. Amino acids: CASSLGLAAYEQYF.

V and J are TRBV28 and TRBJ1-1; a possible D gene is TRBD1 (5 bases). Trimming pared 7 bases from V and 4 bases from J, leaving 16 bases between. CDR1 is MDHEN and CDR2 is SYDVKM in the germline V gene. This CDR3 is 14 amino acids long. The CDR3 spells CASIPPTGVTEAFF. CDR3 DNA sequence: TGTGCCAGCATTCCACCCACAGGAGTCACTGAAGCTTTCTTT.

This clonotype came up many times. The rearrangement uses TRBV12-3 or TRBV12-4 and TRBJ2-1; 7 bases line up with TRBD2. Germline trimming cut 7 bases from V and 1 base from J; bases unmatched to any gene: 1. The CDR3 runs to 13 residues. The CDR3: CASTGGSYNEQFF. The DNA of the CDR3 is TGTGCCAGCACGGGGGGTTCCTACAATGAGCAGTTCTTC.

V and J are TRBV5-6 and TRBJ2-7, with D hard to call. There are 14 residues in the CDR3. From germline, CDR1 is SGHDT and CDR2 YYEEEE. Between the trimmed V and J ends, which lost 3 bases and 0 bases, there was a span of 10 bases. CDR3 residues: CASSSSVSSYEQYF. The CDR3 DNA sequence: TGTGCCAGCAGCTCCAGTGTTAGCTCCTACGAGCAGTACTTC. Using reference TRBV5-6 and TRBJ2-7 for the parts outside the CDR3, the full variable domain is DAGVTQSPTHLIKTRGQQVTLRCSPKSGHDTVSWYQQALGQGPQFIFQYYEEEERQRGNFPDRFSGHQFPNYSSELNVNALLLGDSALYLCASSSSVSSYEQYFGPGTRLTVT.

V usage is TRBV13 and J usage is TRBJ2-7, with 9 bases aligning to TRBD1. The CDR3 totals 15 residues. The V and J ends lost 4 bases and 7 bases, in that order; junction bases with no gene match: 11. CDR1 PRHDT and CDR2 FYEKMQ come from the germline V gene (reference sequence). The CDR3 coding sequence is TGTGCCAGCAGCTCTGGACAGGGGATTGAGTTTGAGCAGTACTTC. Its protein is CASSSGQGIEFEQYF.

This clonotype was counted only a few times. The chain joins TRBV9 to TRBJ2-1, with D unclear. From germline, CDR1 is SGDLS and CDR2 YYNGEE. This CDR3 is 12 amino acids long. V dropped 4 bases and J dropped 2 bases, with 4 bases sitting between them. The CDR3 DNA reads as TGTGCCAGCAGCAAACCCTACAATGAGCAGTTCTTC. Its protein is CASSKPYNEQFF.

This clonotype came up many times. This chain uses TRBV29-1 with TRBJ2-1; 13 bases are shared with TRBD2. The V gene's germline CDR1 is SQVTM and CDR2 ANQGSEA. The trim removed 1 base at V and 6 bases at J, leaving 9 bases unmatched. The CDR3 runs to 17 residues. The CDR3 is CSVEGLAGGLGVNEQFF. CDR3 bases: TGCAGCGTTGAAGGACTAGCGGGAGGCCTGGGGGTCAATGAGCAGTTCTTC.

The table lists this clonotype with many counts. The chain has TRBV5-1 and TRBJ2-1; possibly TRBD1 for D (5 bases). CDR1 and CDR2 from the germline V gene are SGHRS and YFSETQ. V was trimmed by 4 bases and J by 8 bases, leaving 13 bases between them. The CDR3 is 13 amino acids. The CDR3 bases are TGCGCCAGCAGCCAACCAGGGCTCGATGAGCAGTTCTTC. Amino acids: CASSQPGLDEQFF.

This clonotype was counted many times. The chain employs TRBV4-2 and TRBJ2-7; possibly TRBD2 for D (6 bases). CDR1 is LGHNA, CDR2 YNFKEQ, per germline. Trimming pared 1 base from V and 5 bases from J, leaving 6 bases between. This CDR3 has 12 amino acids. Here the CDR3 reads CASSQGGDEQYF. DNA for the CDR3: TGTGCCAGCAGCCAAGGGGGGGACGAGCAGTACTTC.

This clonotype was counted many times. The chain has TRBV14 and TRBJ1-1; D is undetermined. Per the germline V gene, CDR1 is SGHDN and CDR2 is FVKESK. V was shortened by 7 bases and J by 0 bases, with 3 bases between the two germline ends. There are 11 residues in the CDR3. CDR3 protein: CASTMNTEAFF. The CDR3 DNA reads as TGTGCCAGCACTATGAACACTGAAGCTTTCTTT.

This clonotype was observed once. This chain joins TRBV7-8 and TRBJ2-5; D may be TRBD2 (7 bases). Trimming pared 1 base from V and 4 bases from J, leaving 10 bases between. The CDR3 loop spans 14 amino acids. The germline V gene has CDR1 SGHVS and CDR2 FQNEAQ. The CDR3 protein is CASSLEGGVETQYF. CDR3 bases: TGTGCCAGCAGCTTAGAGGGGGGGGTAGAGACCCAGTACTTC.